These 2 T cell receptor beta chains share one sample of origin, sequenced in a study of T cell repertoires in cytomegalovirus infection. TCRdb reanalysed the reads using MiXCR and keeps one entry per CDR3 protein. The sample contains some 200,000 distinct CDR3 sequences, 8% to 10% of which appear only once. The sample consisted of PBMCs. The receptors were sampled from a human donor in good health (CMV status not recorded). Some clones in this sample may be carry-over from other donors' samples.

This clonotype was counted many times. The rearrangement uses TRBV7-2 and TRBJ2-2; the match to TRBD1 covers 10 bases. Germline V gives CDR1 SGHTA, CDR2 FQGNSA. With 3 bases clipped from V and 5 bases from J, the junction kept 6 bases outside the gene matches. The CDR3 contains 16 residues. The CDR3 spells CASSLLGTGVTGELFF. In DNA, the CDR3 is TGTGCCAGCAGCTTGCTCGGGACAGGGGTAACCGGGGAGCTGTTTTTT.

The chain links TRBV19 to TRBJ2-7, with a tentative D call TRBD1 (5 bases). Germline-derived CDR1 and CDR2 are LNHDA and SQIVND (reference sequence). The CDR3 covers 15 residues. Trimming stripped 7 bases from V and 3 bases from J, with 19 bases between. CDR3 residues: CASKIQAIGLYEQYF. The CDR3 coding sequence is TGTGCCAGTAAGATACAGGCGATAGGCCTCTACGAGCAGTACTTC.